This record concerns one TCR beta chain sequence. Its specificity is not known. The data were obtained in a study of blood T cells in healthy people across ages. General study findings and limits: Unsorted PBMCs prevented conclusive naive versus antigen-experienced comparison. The percentage of naive T cells correlated strongly with TCR beta diversity. Roughly linear age-related decline in beta diversity appeared, significant by age 40. A greater number of naive CD4+ cells and higher diversity distinguished long-lived donors from aged donors.

Primers used in a second PCR of roughly 6 to 12 cycles were a sample-barcoded 5' primer and a J-beta primer mix. TCRdb reanalysed the 5' RACE reads using MiXCR and keeps one entry per CDR3 protein. This table holds 700,000 or so distinct CDR3 sequences, around two fifths found once. Sequencing input: blood. This clonotype was obtained from a man at least 80 years old in good health.

The CDR3 spells CASTKGQRNTEAFF. In DNA, the CDR3 is TGTGCCAGCACCAAGGGACAGAGGAACACTGAAGCTTTCTTT. The V call is TRBV6-1, the J call TRBJ1-1; 7 positions match TRBD1. The CDR3 runs to 14 residues. Germline CDR1 is MNHNS and CDR2 is SASEGT. The J segment lost 1 base and the V segment lost 7 bases, leaving 6 bases of the junction unmatched.